This TCR beta chain was captured by sequencing in a study of chemoradiotherapy in HPV16-positive cancers. Study at large: A couple of HPV16-positive patients' cells yielded candidate HPV-specific clones and common motifs.

Points on this clone: The antigen remains unidentified. One end of the junction fails to match germline, which may point to a read error.

This CDR3 is 17 amino acids long. Germline CDR1 and CDR2: SGDLS and YYNGEE. Study results and limitations: Functional assays defining HPV-specific T cells used only a couple of HPV16-positive patients. Candidate HPV-specific clones and E7-related TCR motifs grew in tumor during treatment.

Repertoires were sampled repeatedly during chemoradiotherapy. Profiling relied on immunoSEQ multiplex PCR, and the TCRdb table lists in-frame clones only, not all of them. The sample includes approximately 11,000 clones, roughly 81% seen only once; the top ten take 0.9% to 0.95%. This receptor was taken from a human donor with HPV-associated anogenital cancer. J is TRBJ1-5 and V is TRBV9, with D perhaps matching TRBD1 (5 bases). Collection took place from a patient who underwent chemoradiotherapy. The chain's CDR3 is CASSVRQGFTLNQSQHF. The DNA of the CDR3 is TGTGCCAGCAGCGTGAGGCAGGGATTCACTTTAAATCAGTCCCAGCATTTT.